The T cell receptor beta chain under discussion was sequenced for a study of cytomegalovirus exposure and HLA in healthy donors. Study-wide results and limits: Cytomegalovirus association was listed for around 180 TCR beta chains.

Amplification used 60 Vbeta primers and 13 Jbeta primers. The repertoire was sequenced with immunoSEQ multiplex PCR; TCRdb's copy has only in-frame clones and lacks some. This sample carries about 150,000 clones, around 82% of them seen once, and the ten largest clones take under 7.5%. Of note for this clone: Its matching antigen is unknown.

From germline, CDR1 is SGHNT and CDR2 YYREEE (reference sequence). The CDR3 covers 16 residues. The V end was cut by 0 bases, the J end by 7 bases, with 14 bases between. This clonotype was sampled from a woman aged 45 to 65 in good health and CMV-seropositive. Sequenced sample: PBMCs. The J gene is TRBJ1-6, the V gene TRBV5-4; D may be TRBD1 (5 bases). The CDR3 sequence: CASSLGGGTENSPLHF. The DNA for the CDR3 is TGTGCCAGCAGCTTGGGCGGCGGGACGGAGAATTCACCCCTCCACTTT.